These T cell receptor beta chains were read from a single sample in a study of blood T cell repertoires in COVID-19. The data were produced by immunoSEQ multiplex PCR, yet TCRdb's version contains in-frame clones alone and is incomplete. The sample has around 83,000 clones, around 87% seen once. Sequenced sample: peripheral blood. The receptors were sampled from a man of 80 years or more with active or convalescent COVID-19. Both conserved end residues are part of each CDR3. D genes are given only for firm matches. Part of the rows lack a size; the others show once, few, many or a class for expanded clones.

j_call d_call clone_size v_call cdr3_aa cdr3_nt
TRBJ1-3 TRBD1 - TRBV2 CASRGLWTGNGNTIYF TGTGCCAGCAGGGGACTCTGGACAGGGAACGGAAACACCATATATTTT
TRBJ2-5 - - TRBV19 CASSIGGVEETQYF TGTGCCAGTAGTATTGGCGGGGTCGAGGAGACCCAGTACTTC
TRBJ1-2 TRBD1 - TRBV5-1 CASSHDRGRGPYGYTF TGCGCCAGCAGCCACGACAGGGGGCGTGGGCCCTATGGCTACACCTTC
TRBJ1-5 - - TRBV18 CASSPQAQGNEPQHF TGTGCCAGCTCACCACAGGCCCAGGGAAACGAGCCCCAGCATTTT
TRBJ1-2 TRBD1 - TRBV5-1 CASSLRQGGDGYTF TGCGCCAGCAGCCTAAGACAGGGTGGGGATGGCTACACCTTC
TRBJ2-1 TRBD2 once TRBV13 CASSSPERLAGGANEQFF TGTGCCAGCAGCTCCCCCGAGCGGCTAGCGGGAGGTGCGAATGAGCAGTTCTTC
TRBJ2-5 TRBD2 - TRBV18 CASSPRGRGKPGLAGGPRETQYF TGTGCCAGCTCACCACGCGGGCGAGGGAAACCGGGACTAGCGGGAGGGCCTCGTGAGACCCAGTACTTC
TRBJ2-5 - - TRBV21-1 CASRCPQRLRETQYF TGTGCCAGCAGATGCCCCCAGAGGCTTAGGGAGACCCAGTACTTC
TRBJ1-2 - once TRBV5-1 CASSLEGGANYGYTF TGCGCCAGCAGCTTGGAAGGGGGGGCTAACTATGGCTACACCTTC
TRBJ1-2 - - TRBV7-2 CASSLRSGTTYGYTF TGTGCCAGCAGCTTGCGCTCCGGGACAACGTACGGCTACACCTTC
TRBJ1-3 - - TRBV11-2 CASSLGTLGNTIYF TGTGCCAGCAGCTTAGGGACACTTGGAAACACCATATATTTT
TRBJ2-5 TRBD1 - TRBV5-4 CASSRPGQGAAETQYF TGTGCCAGCAGCCGACCCGGACAGGGGGCCGCTGAGACCCAGTACTTC
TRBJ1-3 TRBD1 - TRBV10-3 CAISESTGPGNTIYF TGTGCCATCAGTGAGTCGACAGGGCCCGGAAACACCATATATTTT
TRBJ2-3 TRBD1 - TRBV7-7 CASSPLGQGDTQYF TGTGCTAGCAGCCCCTTGGGACAGGGAGATACGCAGTATTTT
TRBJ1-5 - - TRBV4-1 CASSRSGGSNQPQHF TGCGCCAGCAGCCGTTCGGGGGGGAGCAATCAGCCCCAGCATTTT
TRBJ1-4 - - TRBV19 CASSIGGPSNEKLFF TGTGCCAGTAGTATTGGGGGCCCGTCTAATGAAAAACTGTTTTTT
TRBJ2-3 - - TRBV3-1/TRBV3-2 CASSQDRGTDTQYF TGTGCCAGCAGCCAAGATCGGGGTACAGATACGCAGTATTTT
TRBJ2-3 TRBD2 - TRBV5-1 CASSLLGLAGGHPTDTQYF TGCGCCAGCAGCTTATTGGGACTAGCGGGAGGACACCCCACAGATACGCAGTATTTT
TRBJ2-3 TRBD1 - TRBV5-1 CASSPGTGPWSDTQYF TGCGCCAGCAGCCCCGGGACAGGGCCTTGGTCAGATACGCAGTATTTT
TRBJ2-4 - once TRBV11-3 CASSRTQTLAKNIQYF TGTGCCAGCAGCCGTACCCAAACATTAGCCAAAAACATTCAGTACTTC
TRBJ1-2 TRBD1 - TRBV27 CASSLSGTEANYGYTF TGTGCCAGCAGTTTATCAGGGACAGAAGCTAACTATGGCTACACCTTC
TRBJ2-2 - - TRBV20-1 CSASPAGAAGELFF TGCAGTGCTAGTCCTGCAGGGGCCGCCGGGGAGCTGTTTTTT
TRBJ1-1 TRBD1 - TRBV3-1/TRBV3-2 CASSQDPTGVRTEAFF TGTGCCAGCAGCCAAGATCCGACAGGGGTGAGAACTGAAGCTTTCTTT
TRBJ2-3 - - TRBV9 CASSTIGLSTDTQYF TGTGCCAGCAGCACCATCGGACTTAGCACAGATACGCAGTATTTT
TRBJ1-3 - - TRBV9 CASSPFSQTGNSGNTIYF TGTGCCAGCAGCCCTTTTTCCCAGACAGGAAACTCTGGAAACACCATATATTTT
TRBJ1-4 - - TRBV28 CASSWAQRGGEKLFF TGTGCCAGCAGTTGGGCCCAGAGGGGAGGGGAAAAACTGTTTTTT
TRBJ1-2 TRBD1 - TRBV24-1 CATSDGDRGQFGYTF TGTGCCACCAGTGATGGCGACAGGGGGCAATTTGGCTACACCTTC
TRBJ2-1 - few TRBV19 CASSMMRSEQFF TGTGCCAGTAGTATGATGAGGAGTGAGCAGTTCTTC
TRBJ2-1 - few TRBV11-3 CASSLFGGAGNEQFF TGTGCCAGCAGCTTATTTGGCGGGGCTGGCAATGAGCAGTTCTTC
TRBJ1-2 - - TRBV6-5 CASSVSRYGYTF TGTGCCAGCTCCGTTTCTCGCTATGGCTACACCTTC
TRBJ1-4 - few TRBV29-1 CSVGGVQGEKLFF TGCAGCGTGGGCGGGGTTCAGGGTGAAAAACTGTTTTTT
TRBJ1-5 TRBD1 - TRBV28 CASSFYSAGGNQPQHF TGTGCCAGCAGTTTCTATTCGGCAGGGGGAAATCAGCCCCAGCATTTT
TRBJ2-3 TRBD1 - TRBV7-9 CASRGQGRTDTQYF TGTGCCAGCAGGGGACAGGGTAGGACAGATACGCAGTATTTT
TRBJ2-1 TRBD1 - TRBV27 CASRETGTEYNEQFF TGTGCCAGCCGGGAAACAGGGACAGAATACAATGAGCAGTTCTTC
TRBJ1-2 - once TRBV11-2 CASSSLGPRNYGYTF TGTGCCAGCAGCTCACTCGGTCCCCGAAACTATGGCTACACCTTC
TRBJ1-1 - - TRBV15 CATSRPGGGTEAFF TGTGCCACCAGCAGACCGGGGGGCGGCACTGAAGCTTTCTTT
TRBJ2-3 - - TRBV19 CASSITPGHSTDTQYF TGTGCCAGTAGTATAACCCCAGGGCATAGCACAGATACGCAGTATTTT